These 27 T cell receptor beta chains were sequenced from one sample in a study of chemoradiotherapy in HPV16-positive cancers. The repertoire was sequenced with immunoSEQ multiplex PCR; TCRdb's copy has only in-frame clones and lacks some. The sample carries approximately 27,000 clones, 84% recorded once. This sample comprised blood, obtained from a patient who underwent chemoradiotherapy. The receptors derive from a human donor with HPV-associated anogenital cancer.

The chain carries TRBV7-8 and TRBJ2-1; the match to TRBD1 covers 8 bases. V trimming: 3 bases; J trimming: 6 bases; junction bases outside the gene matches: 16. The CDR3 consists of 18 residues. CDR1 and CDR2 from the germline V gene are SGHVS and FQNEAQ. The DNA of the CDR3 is TGTGCCAGCAGCTTCAACCCATTGGCGGGACAGGATTCCAATGAGCAGTTCTTC. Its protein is CASSFNPLAGQDSNEQFF.

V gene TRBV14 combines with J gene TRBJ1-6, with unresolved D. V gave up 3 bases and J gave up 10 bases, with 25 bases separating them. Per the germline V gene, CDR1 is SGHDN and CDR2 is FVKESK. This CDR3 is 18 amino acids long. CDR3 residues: CASSQKEGGRLVSSPLHF. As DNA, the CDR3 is TGTGCCAGCAGCCAGAAAGAGGGTGGCCGTCTTGTATCCTCACCCCTCCACTTT.

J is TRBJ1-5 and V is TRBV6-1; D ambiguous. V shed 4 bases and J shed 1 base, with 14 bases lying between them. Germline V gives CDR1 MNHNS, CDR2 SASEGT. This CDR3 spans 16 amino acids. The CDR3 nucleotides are TGTGCCAGCAGTGCCCGGGCCACGGGGAGCAATCAGCCCCAGCATTTT. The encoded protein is CASSARATGSNQPQHF.

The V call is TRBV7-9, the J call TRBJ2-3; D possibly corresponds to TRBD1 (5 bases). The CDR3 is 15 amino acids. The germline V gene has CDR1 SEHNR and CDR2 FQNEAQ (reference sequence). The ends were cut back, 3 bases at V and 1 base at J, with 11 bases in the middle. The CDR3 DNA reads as TGTGCCAGCAGCTTTGTTCAGGGTGGCACAGATACGCAGTATTTT. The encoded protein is CASSFVQGGTDTQYF.

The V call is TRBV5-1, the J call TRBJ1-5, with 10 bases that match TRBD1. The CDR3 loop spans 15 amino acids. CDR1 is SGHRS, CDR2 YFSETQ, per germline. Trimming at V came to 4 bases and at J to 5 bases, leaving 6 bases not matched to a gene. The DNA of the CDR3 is TGCGCCAGCAGCCCGGGACAGGGGTCATATCAGCCCCAGCATTTT. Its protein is CASSPGQGSYQPQHF.

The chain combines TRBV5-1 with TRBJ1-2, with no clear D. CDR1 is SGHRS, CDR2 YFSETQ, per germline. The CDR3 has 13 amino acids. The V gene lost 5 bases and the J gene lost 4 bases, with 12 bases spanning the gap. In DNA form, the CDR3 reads TGCGCCAGCAGTCCTGGACCGAGCTATGGCTACACCTTC. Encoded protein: CASSPGPSYGYTF.

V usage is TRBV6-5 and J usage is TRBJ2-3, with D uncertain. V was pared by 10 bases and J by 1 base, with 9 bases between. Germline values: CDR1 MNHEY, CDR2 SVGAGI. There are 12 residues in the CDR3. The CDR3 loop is CATRQGTDTQYF. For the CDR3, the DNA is TGTGCCACCAGACAAGGCACAGATACGCAGTATTTT.

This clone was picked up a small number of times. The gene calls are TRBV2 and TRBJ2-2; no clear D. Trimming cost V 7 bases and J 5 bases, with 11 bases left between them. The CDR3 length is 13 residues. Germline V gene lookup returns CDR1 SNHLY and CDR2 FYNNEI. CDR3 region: CASTGPRTGELFF. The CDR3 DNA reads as TGTGCCAGCACAGGACCTAGAACCGGGGAGCTGTTTTTT.

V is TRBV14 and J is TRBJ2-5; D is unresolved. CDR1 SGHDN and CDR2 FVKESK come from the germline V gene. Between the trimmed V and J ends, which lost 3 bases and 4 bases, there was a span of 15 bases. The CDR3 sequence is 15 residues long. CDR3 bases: TGTGCCAGCAGCCAGGTGTCTAGAGGTCGAGAGACCCAGTACTTC. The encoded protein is CASSQVSRGRETQYF.

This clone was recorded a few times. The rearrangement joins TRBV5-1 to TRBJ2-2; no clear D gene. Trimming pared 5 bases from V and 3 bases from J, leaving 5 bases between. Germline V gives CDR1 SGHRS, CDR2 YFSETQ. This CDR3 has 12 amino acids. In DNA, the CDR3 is TGCGCCAGCAGTCAAGACACCGGGGAGCTGTTTTTT. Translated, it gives CASSQDTGELFF.

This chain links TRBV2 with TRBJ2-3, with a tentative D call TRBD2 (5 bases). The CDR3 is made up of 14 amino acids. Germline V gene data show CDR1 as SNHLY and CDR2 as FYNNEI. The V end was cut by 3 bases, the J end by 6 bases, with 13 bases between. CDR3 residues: CASSEWLANDTQYF. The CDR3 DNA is TGTGCCAGCAGTGAGTGGCTAGCCAATGATACGCAGTATTTT.

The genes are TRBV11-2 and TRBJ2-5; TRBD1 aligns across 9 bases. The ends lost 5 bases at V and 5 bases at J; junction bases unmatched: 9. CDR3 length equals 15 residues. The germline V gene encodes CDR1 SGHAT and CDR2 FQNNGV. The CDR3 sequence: CASSLDRGEFETQYF. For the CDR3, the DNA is TGTGCCAGCAGCCTTGACAGGGGGGAATTCGAGACCCAGTACTTC.

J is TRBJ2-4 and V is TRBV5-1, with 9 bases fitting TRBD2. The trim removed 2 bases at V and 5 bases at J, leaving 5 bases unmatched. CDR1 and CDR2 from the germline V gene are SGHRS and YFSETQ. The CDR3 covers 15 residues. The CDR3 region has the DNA TGCGCCAGCAGCTTAGGCGGGGGGGCCCAAAACATTCAGTACTTC. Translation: CASSLGGGAQNIQYF. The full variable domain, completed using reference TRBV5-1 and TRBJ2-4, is KAGVTQTPRYLIKTRGQQVTLSCSPISGHRSVSWYQQTPGQGLQFLFEYFSETQRNKGNFPGRFSGRQFSNSRSEMNVSTLELGDSALYLCASSLGGGAQNIQYFGAGTRLSVL.

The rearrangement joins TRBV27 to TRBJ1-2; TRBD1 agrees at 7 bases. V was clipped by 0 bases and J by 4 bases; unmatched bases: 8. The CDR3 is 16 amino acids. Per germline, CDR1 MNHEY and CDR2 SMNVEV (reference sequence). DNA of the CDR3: TGTGCCAGCAGTTTATCGGCACTGACAGGGTCCTATGGCTACACCTTC. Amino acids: CASSLSALTGSYGYTF.

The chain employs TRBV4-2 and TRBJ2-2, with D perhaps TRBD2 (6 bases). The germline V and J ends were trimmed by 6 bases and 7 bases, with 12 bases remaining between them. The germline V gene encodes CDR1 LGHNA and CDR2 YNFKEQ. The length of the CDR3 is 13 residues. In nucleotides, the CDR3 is TGTGCCAGCAGTCCGGGGGAGCACGGGGAGCTGTTTTTT. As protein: CASSPGEHGELFF.

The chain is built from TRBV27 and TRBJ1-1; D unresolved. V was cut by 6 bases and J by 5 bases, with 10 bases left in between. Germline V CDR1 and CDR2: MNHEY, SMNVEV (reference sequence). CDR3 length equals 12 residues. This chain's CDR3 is CASRDQRTEAFF. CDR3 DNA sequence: TGTGCCAGCAGGGACCAAAGAACTGAAGCTTTCTTT.

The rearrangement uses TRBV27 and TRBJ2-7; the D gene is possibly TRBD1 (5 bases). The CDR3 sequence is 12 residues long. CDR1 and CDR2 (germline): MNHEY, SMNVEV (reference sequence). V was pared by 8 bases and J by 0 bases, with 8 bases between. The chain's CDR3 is CASRQGSYEQYF. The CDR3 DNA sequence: TGTGCCAGCCGCCAGGGCTCCTACGAGCAGTACTTC.

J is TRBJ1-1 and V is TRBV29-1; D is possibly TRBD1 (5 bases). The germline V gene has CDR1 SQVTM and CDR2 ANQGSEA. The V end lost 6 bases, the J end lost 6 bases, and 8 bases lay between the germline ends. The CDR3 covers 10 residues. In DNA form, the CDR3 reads TGCAGCGTAGGAGGGGCTGAAGCTTTCTTT. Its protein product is CSVGGAEAFF. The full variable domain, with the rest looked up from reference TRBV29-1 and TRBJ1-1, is SAVISQKPSRDICQRGTSLTIQCQVDSQVTMMFWYRQQPGQSLTLIATANQGSEATYESGFVIDKFPISRPNLTFSTLTVSNMSPEDSSIYLCSVGGAEAFFGQGTRLTVV.

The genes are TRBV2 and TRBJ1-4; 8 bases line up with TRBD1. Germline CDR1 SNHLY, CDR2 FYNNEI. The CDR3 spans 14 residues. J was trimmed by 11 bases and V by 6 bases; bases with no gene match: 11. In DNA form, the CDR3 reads TGTGCCAGCAGGCCGGGACAGGAGATGCGGAAACTGTTTTTT. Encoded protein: CASRPGQEMRKLFF. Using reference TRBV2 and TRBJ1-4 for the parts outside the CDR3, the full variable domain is EPEVTQTPSHQVTQMGQEVILRCVPISNHLYFYWYRQILGQKVEFLVSFYNNEISEKSEIFDDQFSVERPDGSNFTLKIRSTKLEDSAMYFCASRPGQEMRKLFFGSGTQLSVL.

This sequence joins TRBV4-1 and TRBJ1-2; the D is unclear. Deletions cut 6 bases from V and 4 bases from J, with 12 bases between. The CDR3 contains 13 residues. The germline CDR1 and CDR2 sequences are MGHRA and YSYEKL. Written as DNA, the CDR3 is TGCGCCAGCAGGGGAGGAGAGGCCTATGGCTACACCTTC. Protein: CASRGGEAYGYTF.

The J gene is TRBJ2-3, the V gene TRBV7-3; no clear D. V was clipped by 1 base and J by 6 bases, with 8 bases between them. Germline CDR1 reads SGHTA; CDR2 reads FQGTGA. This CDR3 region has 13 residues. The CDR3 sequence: CASSLSPGDTQYF. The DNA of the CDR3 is TGTGCCAGCAGCTTAAGCCCGGGCGATACGCAGTATTTT.

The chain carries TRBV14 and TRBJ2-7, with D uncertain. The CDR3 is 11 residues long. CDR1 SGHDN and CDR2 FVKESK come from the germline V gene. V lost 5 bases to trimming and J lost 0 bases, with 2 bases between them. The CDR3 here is CASSNSYEQYF. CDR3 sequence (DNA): TGTGCCAGCAGCAACTCCTACGAGCAGTACTTC.

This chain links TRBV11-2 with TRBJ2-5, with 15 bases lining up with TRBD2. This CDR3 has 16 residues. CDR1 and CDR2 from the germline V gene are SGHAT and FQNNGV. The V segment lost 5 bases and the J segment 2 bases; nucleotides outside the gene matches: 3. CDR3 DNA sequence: TGTGCCAGCAGCCGGACTAGCGGGGGGGCTCAAGAGACCCAGTACTTC. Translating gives CASSRTSGGAQETQYF.

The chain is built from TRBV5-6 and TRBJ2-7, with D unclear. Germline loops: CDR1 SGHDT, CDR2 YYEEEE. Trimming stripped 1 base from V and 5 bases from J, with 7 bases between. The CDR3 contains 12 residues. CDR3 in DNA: TGTGCCAGCAGCTTGTGGCGGAACGAGCAGTACTTC. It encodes CASSLWRNEQYF.

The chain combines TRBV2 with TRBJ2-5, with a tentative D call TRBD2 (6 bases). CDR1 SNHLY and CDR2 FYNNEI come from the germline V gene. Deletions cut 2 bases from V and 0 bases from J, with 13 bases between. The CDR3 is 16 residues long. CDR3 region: CASSESGGTYQETQYF. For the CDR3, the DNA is TGTGCCAGCAGTGAATCCGGGGGAACGTACCAAGAGACCCAGTACTTC.

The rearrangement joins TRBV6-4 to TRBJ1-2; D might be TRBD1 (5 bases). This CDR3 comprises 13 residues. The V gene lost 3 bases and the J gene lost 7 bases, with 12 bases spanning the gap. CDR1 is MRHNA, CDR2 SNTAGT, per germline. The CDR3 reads CASSETRVSGYTF. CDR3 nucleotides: TGTGCCAGCAGTGAAACCAGGGTTAGTGGCTACACCTTC.

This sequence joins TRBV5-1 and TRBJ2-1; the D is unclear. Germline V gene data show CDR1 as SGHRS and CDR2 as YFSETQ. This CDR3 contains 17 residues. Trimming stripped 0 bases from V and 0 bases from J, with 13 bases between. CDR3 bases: TGCGCCAGCAGCTTGGGTCATTCCCTCGCCTCCTACAATGAGCAGTTCTTC. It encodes CASSLGHSLASYNEQFF. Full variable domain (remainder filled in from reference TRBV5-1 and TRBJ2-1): KAGVTQTPRYLIKTRGQQVTLSCSPISGHRSVSWYQQTPGQGLQFLFEYFSETQRNKGNFPGRFSGRQFSNSRSEMNVSTLELGDSALYLCASSLGHSLASYNEQFFGPGTRLTVL.